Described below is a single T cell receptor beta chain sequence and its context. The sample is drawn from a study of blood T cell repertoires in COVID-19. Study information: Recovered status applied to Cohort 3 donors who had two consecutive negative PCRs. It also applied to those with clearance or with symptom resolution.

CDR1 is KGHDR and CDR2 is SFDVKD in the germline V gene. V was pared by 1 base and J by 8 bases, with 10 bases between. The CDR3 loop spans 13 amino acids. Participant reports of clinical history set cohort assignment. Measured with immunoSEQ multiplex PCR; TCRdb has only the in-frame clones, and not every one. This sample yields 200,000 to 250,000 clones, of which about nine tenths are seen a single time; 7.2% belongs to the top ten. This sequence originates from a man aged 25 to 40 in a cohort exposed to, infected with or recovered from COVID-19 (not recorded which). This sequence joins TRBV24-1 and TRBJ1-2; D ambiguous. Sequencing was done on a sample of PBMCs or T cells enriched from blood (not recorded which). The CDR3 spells CATSDLTGYGYTF. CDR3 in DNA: TGTGCCACCAGTGATTTAACCGGGTACGGCTACACCTTC.